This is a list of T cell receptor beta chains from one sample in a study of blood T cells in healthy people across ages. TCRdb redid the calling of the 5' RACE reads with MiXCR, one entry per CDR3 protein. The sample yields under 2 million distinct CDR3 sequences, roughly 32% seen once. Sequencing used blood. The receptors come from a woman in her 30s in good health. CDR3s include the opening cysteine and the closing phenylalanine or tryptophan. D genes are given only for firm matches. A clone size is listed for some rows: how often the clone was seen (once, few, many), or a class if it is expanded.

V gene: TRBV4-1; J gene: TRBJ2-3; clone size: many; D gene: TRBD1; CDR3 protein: CASSQGGGQGRFDTQYF; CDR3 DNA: TGCGCCAGCAGCCAAGGTGGAGGACAGGGGAGATTTGATACGCAGTATTTT
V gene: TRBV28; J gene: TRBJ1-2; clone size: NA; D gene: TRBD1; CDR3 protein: CASSSQLPQGIAGYTF; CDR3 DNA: TGTGCCAGCAGTTCCCAACTTCCACAGGGGATTGCCGGCTACACCTTC
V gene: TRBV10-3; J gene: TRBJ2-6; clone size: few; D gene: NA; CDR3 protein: CAIRDSRRESGANVLTF; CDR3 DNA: TGTGCCATCAGAGATTCCCGCCGAGAGTCTGGGGCCAACGTCCTGACTTTC
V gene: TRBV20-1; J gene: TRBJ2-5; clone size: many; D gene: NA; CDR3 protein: CSASGPPRETQYF; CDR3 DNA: TGCAGTGCTTCGGGACCCCCAAGGGAGACCCAGTACTTC
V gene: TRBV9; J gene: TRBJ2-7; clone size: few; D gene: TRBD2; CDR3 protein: CASSPDSASGAYEQYF; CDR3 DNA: TGTGCCAGCAGCCCTGACTCAGCTAGCGGAGCCTACGAGCAGTACTTC
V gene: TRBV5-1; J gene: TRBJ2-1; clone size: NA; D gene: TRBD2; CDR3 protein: CASSLGGLAGDSEQFF; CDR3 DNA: TGCGCCAGCAGCTTGGGGGGCCTAGCGGGAGATAGTGAGCAGTTCTTC
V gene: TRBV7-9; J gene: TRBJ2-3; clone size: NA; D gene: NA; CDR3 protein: CASSLVARSTDTQYF; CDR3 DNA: TGTGCCAGCAGCTTAGTGGCCAGAAGCACAGATACGCAGTATTTT
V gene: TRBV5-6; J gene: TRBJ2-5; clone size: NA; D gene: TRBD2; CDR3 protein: CASSLGPLAGIQYF; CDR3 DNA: TGTGCCAGCAGCTTGGGGCCACTAGCGGGAATCCAGTACTTC
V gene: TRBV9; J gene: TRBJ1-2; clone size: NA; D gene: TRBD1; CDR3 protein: CASSATGGANYGYTF; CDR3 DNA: TGTGCCAGCAGCGCGACAGGGGGTGCTAACTATGGCTACACCTTC
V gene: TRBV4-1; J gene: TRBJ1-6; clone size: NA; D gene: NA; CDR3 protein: CASSEVINSPLHF; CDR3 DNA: TGCGCCAGCTCCGAAGTCATTAATTCACCCCTCCACTTT
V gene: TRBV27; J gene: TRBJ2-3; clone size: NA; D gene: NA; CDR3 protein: CASSLIGPYTDTQYF; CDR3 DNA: TGTGCCAGCAGTTTAATAGGGCCCTACACAGATACGCAGTATTTT
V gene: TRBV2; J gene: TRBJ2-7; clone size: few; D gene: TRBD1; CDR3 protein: CASDPGQGSYEQYF; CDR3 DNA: TGTGCCAGCGATCCGGGACAGGGGTCCTACGAGCAGTACTTC
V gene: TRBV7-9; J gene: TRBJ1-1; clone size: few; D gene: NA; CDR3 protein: CASRLVRGDTEAFF; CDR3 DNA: TGTGCCAGCAGGCTGGTGCGTGGGGACACTGAAGCTTTCTTT
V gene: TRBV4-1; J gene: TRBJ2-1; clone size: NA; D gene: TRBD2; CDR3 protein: CASSQGLAGVLYNEQFF; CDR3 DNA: TGCGCCAGCAGCCAAGGACTAGCGGGAGTTCTCTACAATGAGCAGTTCTTC
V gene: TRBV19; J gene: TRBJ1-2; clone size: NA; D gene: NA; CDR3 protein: CASSSLRALNYGHTF; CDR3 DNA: TGTGCCAGTAGTTCCCTCAGGGCGTTAAACTATGGCCACACCTTC
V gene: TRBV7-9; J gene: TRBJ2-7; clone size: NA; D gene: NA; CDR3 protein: CASSHDGEQYF; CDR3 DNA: TGTGCCAGCAGTCACGACGGCGAGCAGTACTTC
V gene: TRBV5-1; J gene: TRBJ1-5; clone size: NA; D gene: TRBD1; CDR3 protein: CASSLAGQSNQPQHF; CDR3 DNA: TGCGCCAGCAGCTTGGCGGGACAGTCTAATCAGCCCCAGCATTTT
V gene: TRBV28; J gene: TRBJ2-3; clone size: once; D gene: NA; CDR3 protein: CASSLYGMDRLPSTDTQYF; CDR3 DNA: TGTGCCAGCAGTTTATACGGCATGGACAGACTACCTTCCACAGATACGCAGTATTTT
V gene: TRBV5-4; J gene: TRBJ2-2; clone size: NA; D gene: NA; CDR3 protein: CASSLSGRGITGELFF; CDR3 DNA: TGTGCCAGCAGCTTGTCCGGCAGGGGAATTACCGGGGAGCTGTTTTTT
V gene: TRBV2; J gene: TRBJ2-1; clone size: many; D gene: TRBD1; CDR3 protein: CASSGQGYNEQFF; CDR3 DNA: TGTGCCAGCAGCGGACAGGGCTACAATGAGCAGTTCTTC
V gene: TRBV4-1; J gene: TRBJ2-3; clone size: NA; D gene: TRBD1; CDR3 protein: CASRKLGQETDTQYF; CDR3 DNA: TGCGCCAGCCGAAAACTGGGACAGGAGACAGATACGCAGTATTTT
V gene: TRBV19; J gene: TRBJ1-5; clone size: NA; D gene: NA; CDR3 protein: CASSGGARTNQPQHF; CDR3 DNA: TGTGCCAGTAGTGGGGGAGCCAGGACTAATCAGCCCCAGCATTTT
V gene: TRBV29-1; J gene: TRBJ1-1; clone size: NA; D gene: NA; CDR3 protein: CSVERARDTEAFF; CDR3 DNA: TGCAGCGTTGAACGGGCCAGGGACACTGAAGCTTTCTTT
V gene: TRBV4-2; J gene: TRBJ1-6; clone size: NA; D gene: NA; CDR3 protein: CASRLLGDSPLHF; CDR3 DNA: TGTGCCAGCAGACTATTGGGGGATTCACCCCTCCACTTT
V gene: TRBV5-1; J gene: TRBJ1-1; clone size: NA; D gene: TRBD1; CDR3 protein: CASSAGQGVDTEAFF; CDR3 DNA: TGCGCCAGCAGCGCCGGACAGGGGGTGGACACTGAAGCTTTCTTT
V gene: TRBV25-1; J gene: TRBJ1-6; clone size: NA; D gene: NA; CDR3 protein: CASSESGLHGPPLHF; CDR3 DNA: TGTGCCAGCAGTGAATCAGGCCTTCATGGGCCACCCCTCCACTTT
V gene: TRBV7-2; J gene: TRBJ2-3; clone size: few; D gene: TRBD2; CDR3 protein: CASSLVAGDTDTQYF; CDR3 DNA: TGTGCCAGCAGCTTAGTAGCGGGAGACACAGATACGCAGTATTTT
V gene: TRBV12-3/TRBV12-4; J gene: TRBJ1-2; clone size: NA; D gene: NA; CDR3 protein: CASSAGESDYGYTF; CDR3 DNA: TGTGCCAGCAGTGCAGGGGAGAGTGACTATGGCTACACCTTC
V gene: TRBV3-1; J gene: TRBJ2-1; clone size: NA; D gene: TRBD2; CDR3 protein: CASSLEPGGGKNEQFF; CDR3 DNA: TGTGCCAGCAGCCTGGAACCGGGGGGGGGGAAAAATGAGCAGTTCTTC
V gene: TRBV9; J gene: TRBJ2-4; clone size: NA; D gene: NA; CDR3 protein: CASSPAGALNIQYF; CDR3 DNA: TGTGCCAGCAGCCCAGCAGGGGCGTTAAACATTCAGTACTTC
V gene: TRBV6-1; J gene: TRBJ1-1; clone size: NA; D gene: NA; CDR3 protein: CASSEARRKGAFF; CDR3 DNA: TGTGCCAGCAGTGAAGCGCGGCGAAAGGGGGCTTTCTTT
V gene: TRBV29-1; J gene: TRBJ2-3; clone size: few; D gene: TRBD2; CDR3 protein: CGVELWALAGVGSDTQYF; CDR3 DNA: TGCGGCGTTGAATTGTGGGCACTAGCGGGAGTTGGATCCGATACGCAGTATTTT
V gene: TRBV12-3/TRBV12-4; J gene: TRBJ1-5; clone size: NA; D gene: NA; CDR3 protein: CASTLGGGQPQHF; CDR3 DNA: TGTGCCAGCACCCTAGGGGGGGGACAGCCCCAGCATTTT
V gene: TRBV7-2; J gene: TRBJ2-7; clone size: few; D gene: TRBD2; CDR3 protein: CASSLIAGGGYEQYF; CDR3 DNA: TGTGCCAGCAGCTTAATAGCGGGAGGTGGGTACGAGCAGTACTTC
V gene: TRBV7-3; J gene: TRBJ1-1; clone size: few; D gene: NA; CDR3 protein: CASSPGVEGTEAFF; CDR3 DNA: TGTGCCAGCAGCCCGGGGGTTGAGGGCACTGAAGCTTTCTTT
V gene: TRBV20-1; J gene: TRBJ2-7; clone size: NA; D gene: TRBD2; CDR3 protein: CSARDKTSGYEQYF; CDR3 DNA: TGCAGTGCTAGAGACAAAACTAGCGGGTACGAGCAGTACTTC
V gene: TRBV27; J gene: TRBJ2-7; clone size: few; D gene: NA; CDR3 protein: CASSLSRVSHEQYF; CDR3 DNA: TGTGCCAGCAGTTTGTCAAGGGTAAGCCACGAGCAGTACTTC
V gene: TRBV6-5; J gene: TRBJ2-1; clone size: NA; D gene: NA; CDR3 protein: CASSYSSGSVSWEQFF; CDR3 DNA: TGTGCCAGCAGTTACTCATCAGGTTCCGTATCTTGGGAGCAGTTCTTC
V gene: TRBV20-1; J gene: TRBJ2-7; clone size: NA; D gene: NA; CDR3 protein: CSARDAGAHEQYF; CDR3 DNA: TGCAGTGCTAGAGATGCAGGGGCCCACGAGCAGTACTTC
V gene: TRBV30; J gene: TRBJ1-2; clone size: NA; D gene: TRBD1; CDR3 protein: CAWSVRGGRGNYGYTF; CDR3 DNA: TGTGCCTGGAGTGTACGAGGGGGCAGAGGAAACTATGGCTACACCTTC